This TCR beta chain was captured by sequencing in a study of T cell repertoires in cytomegalovirus infection. Across the whole study: It was the public TCR beta signatures that indicated both CMV infection and matching HLA type.

About this clonotype: One junction end does not reproduce the germline sequence, and a read error may be involved.

TCRdb ran MiXCR on the reads and lists one entry per CDR3 protein. The sample has approximately 180,000 distinct CDR3 sequences, about a tenth seen once; the top ten hold approximately 4.2%. Germline V CDR1 and CDR2: LNHDA, SQIVND (reference sequence). The CDR3 has 13 amino acids. The sequenced sample was PBMCs. The receptor comes from a human donor in good health (CMV status not recorded). Some clones in this sample may be carry-over from other donors' samples. V gene TRBV19 combines with J gene TRBJ2-1, with D uncertain. CDR3 amino acids: CASSIYPYNVQFF. For the CDR3, the DNA is TGTGCCAGTAGTATTTATCCCTACAATGTGCAGTTCTTC.